A single sample is the source of the 7 T cell receptor beta chains below, sequenced in a study of technical replicates of blood from several donors. Some clones are missing from TCRdb's copy, which holds only in-frame ones; the method was immunoSEQ multiplex PCR. The table lists around 100,000 clones, around 96% of them singletons. The sample comprised T cells isolated from PBMCs. The receptors here all came from a human donor in good health.

The chain combines TRBV19 with TRBJ1-1; TRBD1 is a possible D gene (5 bases). The CDR3 loop spans 15 amino acids. CDR1 LNHDA and CDR2 SQIVND come from the germline V gene (reference sequence). The V end was cut by 1 base, the J end by 6 bases, with 15 bases between. This CDR3 reads CASSIVAQAFAEAFF. In nucleotides, the CDR3 is TGTGCCAGTAGTATAGTGGCACAGGCGTTCGCTGAAGCTTTCTTT.

The chain carries TRBV10-3 and TRBJ2-1; the D gene is possibly TRBD2 (6 bases). Trimming left V 6 bases short and J 5 bases short, with 17 bases between. This CDR3 region has 15 residues. The V gene's germline CDR1 is ENHRY and CDR2 SYGVKD. CDR3 sequence reads: CAISTTPGVNNEQFF. In DNA form, the CDR3 reads TGTGCCATCAGCACTACCCCGGGAGTAAACAATGAGCAGTTCTTC.

The chain joins TRBV4-2 to TRBJ1-2; weak D call: TRBD1 (5 bases). With 0 bases removed from V and 7 bases from J, the gap between germline ends came to 15 bases. The CDR3 sequence is 15 residues long. Germline lookup yields CDR1 LGHNA and CDR2 YNFKEQ. The CDR3 DNA follows: TGTGCCAGCAGCCAAGAATTAAGTTCTAGGGGTGGCTACACCTTC. Amino acids: CASSQELSSRGGYTF.

Concerning this clone: Other nucleotide sequences from this sample produce the same CDR3. V gene TRBV18 combines with J gene TRBJ2-5, with no clear D. V was trimmed by 3 bases and J by 4 bases, leaving 9 bases between them. The CDR3 loop spans 13 amino acids. Germline V CDR1 and CDR2: KGHSH, LQKENI. CDR3 DNA sequence: TGTGCCAGCTCACCGCGACAAGGAGAGACCCAGTACTTC. Its translation: CASSPRQGETQYF.

In its sample, this clone was seen once. The rearrangement uses TRBV18 and TRBJ2-2, with D unresolved. Trimming left V 3 bases short and J 4 bases short, with 21 bases between. Germline assignment: CDR1 KGHSH and CDR2 LQKENI. This CDR3 has 18 residues. This CDR3 is CASSPRDAAGSSTGELFF. The CDR3 DNA reads TGTGCCAGCTCACCGAGAGACGCGGCTGGGTCGAGCACCGGGGAGCTGTTTTTT.

The V call is TRBV19, the J call TRBJ2-1, with 12 bases fitting TRBD2. Germline V gene data show CDR1 as LNHDA and CDR2 as SQIVND (reference sequence). V gave up 5 bases and J gave up 2 bases; unmatched junction bases: 1. The CDR3 is 15 amino acids. The CDR3 is CASSRTSGTYNEQFF. As DNA, the CDR3 is TGTGCCAGTAGTCGGACTAGCGGGACCTACAATGAGCAGTTCTTC.

This rearrangement joins TRBV19 to TRBJ1-5; 7 bases are a match to TRBD1. This CDR3 spans 16 amino acids. Trimming removed 6 bases from V and 10 bases from J; junction bases left unmatched: 18. Germline-derived CDR1 and CDR2 are LNHDA and SQIVND (reference sequence). The CDR3, as DNA: TGTGCCAGTAGCATCCGGGGACAGCTAGTCTACGAACCCCAGCATTTT. This gives the protein CASSIRGQLVYEPQHF.